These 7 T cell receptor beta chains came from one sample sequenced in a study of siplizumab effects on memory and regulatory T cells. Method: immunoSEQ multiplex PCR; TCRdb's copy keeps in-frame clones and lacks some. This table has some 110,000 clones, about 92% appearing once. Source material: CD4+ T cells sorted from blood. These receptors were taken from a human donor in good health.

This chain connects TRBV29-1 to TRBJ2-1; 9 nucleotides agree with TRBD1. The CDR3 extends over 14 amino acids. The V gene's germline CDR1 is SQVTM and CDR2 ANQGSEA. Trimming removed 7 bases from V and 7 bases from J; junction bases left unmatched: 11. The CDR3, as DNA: TGCAGCGCCGGAGGGGACAGGGTGGATAATGAGCAGTTCTTC. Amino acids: CSAGGDRVDNEQFF.

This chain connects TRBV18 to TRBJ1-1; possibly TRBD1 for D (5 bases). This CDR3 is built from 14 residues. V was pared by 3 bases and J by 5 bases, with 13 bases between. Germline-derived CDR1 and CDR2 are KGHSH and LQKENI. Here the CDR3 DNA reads TGTGCCAGCTCACCCAAGGCAGGGCAGACTGAAGCTTTCTTT. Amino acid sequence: CASSPKAGQTEAFF.

Here the CDR3 reads CASSEGGGYGYTF. In DNA, the CDR3 is TGCGCCAGCAGTGAGGGTGGAGGTTATGGCTACACCTTC. The rearrangement uses TRBV10-2 and TRBJ1-2; D is uncertain. The CDR3 runs 13 residues. Germline assignment: CDR1 WSHSY and CDR2 SAAADI. Trimming removed 2 bases at V and 5 bases at J, with 9 bases between.

This CDR3 reads CSADRADTQYF. The CDR3 DNA reads as TGCAGTGCTGACCGGGCGGATACGCAGTATTTT. The chain couples TRBV20-1 to TRBJ2-3, with D unclear. This CDR3 is 11 amino acids long. Per germline, CDR1 DFQATT and CDR2 SNEGSKA (reference sequence). The V and J ends lost 5 bases and 6 bases respectively, with 9 bases between them.

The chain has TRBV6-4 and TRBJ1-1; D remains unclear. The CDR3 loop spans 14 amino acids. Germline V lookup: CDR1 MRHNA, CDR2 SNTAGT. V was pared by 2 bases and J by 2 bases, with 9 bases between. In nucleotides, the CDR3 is TGTGCCAGCAGTGACCGAGGATCCAACACTGAAGCTTTCTTT. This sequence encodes CASSDRGSNTEAFF.

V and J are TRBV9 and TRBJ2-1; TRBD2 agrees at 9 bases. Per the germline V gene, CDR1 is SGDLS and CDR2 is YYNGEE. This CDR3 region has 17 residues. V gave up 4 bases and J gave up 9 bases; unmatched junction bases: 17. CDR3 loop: CASSPNLAWGGRGEQFF. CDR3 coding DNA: TGTGCCAGCAGCCCCAATCTCGCTTGGGGCGGGAGGGGTGAGCAGTTCTTC.

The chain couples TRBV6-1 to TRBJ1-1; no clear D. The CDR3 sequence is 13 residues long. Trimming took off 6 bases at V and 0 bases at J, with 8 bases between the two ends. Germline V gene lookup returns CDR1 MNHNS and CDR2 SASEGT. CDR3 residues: CASSRDLNTEAFF. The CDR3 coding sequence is TGTGCCAGCAGCCGAGACTTGAACACTGAAGCTTTCTTT.